This TCR beta chain was obtained from a study of tissue T cells after allogeneic stem cell transplantation. Study context: Of the grafts for graft-versus-host disease patients, several were unmodified and three CD34-selected.

There are 15 residues in the CDR3. Trimming cost V 5 bases and J 2 bases; bases outside gene matches: 5. CDR1 SGHTA and CDR2 FQGNSA come from the germline V gene. This clone has only one observation. Its antigen is not known. Method: immunoSEQ multiplex PCR; TCRdb's copy keeps in-frame clones and lacks some. The table includes under 6,500 clones, 60% to 85% detected once. Study-wide points: Few T cell clones were shared across patients, but motif clusters showed tissue-specific shared signatures.

This chain uses TRBV7-2 with TRBJ2-1, with 8 nucleotides matching TRBD2. The receptor was isolated from a man between 40 and 75 years old who later had graft-versus-host disease after an allogeneic stem cell transplant. The sequencing here drew on blood, taken before transplantation. The CDR3 DNA reads TGTGCCAGCAGCCCCGTCGGGGGGGCCTACAATGAGCAGTTCTTC. It encodes CASSPVGGAYNEQFF.